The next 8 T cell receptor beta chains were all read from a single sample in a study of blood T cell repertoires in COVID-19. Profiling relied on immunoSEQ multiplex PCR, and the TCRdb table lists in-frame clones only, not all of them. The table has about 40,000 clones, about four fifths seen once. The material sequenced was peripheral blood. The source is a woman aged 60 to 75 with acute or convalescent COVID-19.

CDR3 sequence reads: CASSLVVGLALNNEQFF. Here the CDR3 DNA reads TGCGCCAGCAGCTTGGTGGTGGGACTAGCTTTAAACAATGAGCAGTTCTTC. The gene calls are TRBV5-1 and TRBJ2-1; 9 bases align to TRBD2. CDR1 and CDR2 from the germline V gene are SGHRS and YFSETQ. The V gene end was trimmed by 0 bases and the J gene end by 5 bases; junction bases not matched to a gene: 9. The CDR3 runs 17 residues.

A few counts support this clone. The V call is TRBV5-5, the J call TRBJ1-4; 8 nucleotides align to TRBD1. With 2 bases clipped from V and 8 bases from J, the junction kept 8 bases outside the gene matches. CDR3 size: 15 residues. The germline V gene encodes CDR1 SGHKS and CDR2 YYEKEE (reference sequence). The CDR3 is CASSLGRGLREKLFF. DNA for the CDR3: TGTGCCAGCAGCTTAGGCAGGGGGCTTAGGGAAAAACTGTTTTTT.

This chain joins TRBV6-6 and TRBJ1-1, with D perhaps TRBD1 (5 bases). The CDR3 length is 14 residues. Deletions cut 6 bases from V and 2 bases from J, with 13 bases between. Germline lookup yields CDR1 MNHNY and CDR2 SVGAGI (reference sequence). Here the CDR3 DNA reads TGTGCCAGCAGAAGGGACTTCTCAAACACTGAAGCTTTCTTT. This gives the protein CASRRDFSNTEAFF.

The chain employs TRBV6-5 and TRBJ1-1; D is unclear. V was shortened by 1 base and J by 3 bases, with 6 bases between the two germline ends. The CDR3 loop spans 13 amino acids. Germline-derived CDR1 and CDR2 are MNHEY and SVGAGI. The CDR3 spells CASSYWEDTEAFF. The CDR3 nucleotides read TGTGCCAGCAGTTACTGGGAGGACACTGAAGCTTTCTTT.

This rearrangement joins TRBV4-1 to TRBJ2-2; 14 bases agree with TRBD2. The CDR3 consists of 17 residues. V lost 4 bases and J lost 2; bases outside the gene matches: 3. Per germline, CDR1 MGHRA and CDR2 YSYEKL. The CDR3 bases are TGCGCCAGCAGCCGAGGACTAGCGGGGGGAAACACCGGGGAGCTGTTTTTT. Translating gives CASSRGLAGGNTGELFF.

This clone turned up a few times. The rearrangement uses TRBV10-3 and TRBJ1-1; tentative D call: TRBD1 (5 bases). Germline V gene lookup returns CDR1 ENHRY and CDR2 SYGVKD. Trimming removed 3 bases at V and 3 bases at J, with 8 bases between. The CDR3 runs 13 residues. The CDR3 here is CAISEAGYTEAFF. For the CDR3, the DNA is TGTGCCATCAGTGAAGCAGGGTACACTGAAGCTTTCTTT.

CDR3 in DNA: TGTGCCAGCAGTCTAGGACAGGCACGAGCTAATTCACCCCTCCACTTT. Its protein product is CASSLGQARANSPLHF. The chain is built from TRBV28 and TRBJ1-6, with 7 bases lining up with TRBD1. This CDR3 has 16 residues. The trim removed 5 bases at V and 6 bases at J, leaving 10 bases unmatched. The germline V gene has CDR1 MDHEN and CDR2 SYDVKM.

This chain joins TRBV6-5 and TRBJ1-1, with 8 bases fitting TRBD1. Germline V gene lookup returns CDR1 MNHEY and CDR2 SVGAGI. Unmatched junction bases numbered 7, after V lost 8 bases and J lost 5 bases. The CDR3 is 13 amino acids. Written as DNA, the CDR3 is TGTGCCAGCGTGGGACAGGAGGGGACTGAAGCTTTCTTT. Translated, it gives CASVGQEGTEAFF.